The 10 T cell receptor beta chains reported below all come from one sample, sequenced in a study of blood T cell repertoires in COVID-19 (dated by TCRdb to 2018 to 2021). Preparation of the library involved the immunoSEQ multiplex PCR assay. This is the immuneACCESS table as TCRdb keeps it, with only in-frame sequences that have V and J called. A part of the clones is gone; compared with another copy, unresolved V genes explain less than half, and the rest is unexplained. In this sample the table shows about 230,000 clones, less than 85% of which occur a single time. The ten largest clones take up 1.5% to 2% of the sample. The sample consisted of PBMCs or T cells enriched from blood (not recorded which). Every receptor here comes from a man aged 60-69 years who had recovered from COVID-19.

This chain links TRBV18 with TRBJ2-7; weak D call: TRBD2 (6 bases). The CDR3 runs to 12 residues. Germline CDR1 reads KGHSH; CDR2 reads LQKENI. V shed 4 bases and J shed 6 bases, with 10 bases lying between them. CDR3 coding DNA: TGTGCCAGCTCACTGGGGGACTTCGAGCAGTACTTC. The encoded protein is CASSLGDFEQYF.

This chain links TRBV7-2 with TRBJ2-7, with D possibly matching TRBD2 (5 bases). The CDR3 consists of 15 residues. Germline V gene data show CDR1 as SGHTA and CDR2 as FQGNSA. V was trimmed by 3 bases and J by 0 bases, leaving 12 bases between them. CDR3 amino acids: CASSLRAASSYEQYF. The CDR3 DNA reads TGTGCCAGCAGCTTGAGGGCGGCATCCTCCTACGAGCAGTACTTC.

The chain recombines TRBV3-1 (or the pseudogene TRBV3-2) with TRBJ1-2, with TRBD1 identical over 10 bases. The junction had 5 bases not matched to a gene; V was cut back by 3 bases and J by 4 bases. CDR3 length: 15 residues. CDR1 is LGHDT and CDR2 is YNNKEL in the germline V gene (reference sequence). The CDR3 region is CASSQSTGGIYGYTF. In DNA, the CDR3 is TGTGCCAGCAGCCAGTCGACAGGGGGCATCTATGGCTACACCTTC.

V and J are TRBV19 and TRBJ2-3; tentatively, D is TRBD2 (7 bases). The CDR3 has 14 amino acids. Germline V gene sequence: CDR1 LNHDA, CDR2 SQIVND (reference sequence). The V end lost 3 bases, the J end lost 6 bases, and 13 bases lay between the germline ends. CDR3 in DNA: TGTGCCAGTAGTATGAATCGGGGGGCGGATACGCAGTATTTT. This encodes CASSMNRGADTQYF.

This rearrangement joins TRBV6-5 to TRBJ1-5, with TRBD1 as a possible D gene (6 bases). The germline V and J ends were trimmed by 7 bases and 4 bases, with 8 bases remaining between them. The CDR3 has 12 amino acids. Germline V gives CDR1 MNHEY, CDR2 SVGAGI. The CDR3 bases are TGTGCCAGCACAGGGGAGAATCAGCCCCAGCATTTT. It translates to CASTGENQPQHF.

The chain has TRBV2 and TRBJ2-1; D is possibly TRBD2 (7 bases). CDR1 SNHLY and CDR2 FYNNEI come from the germline V gene. There are 15 residues in the CDR3. V lost 3 bases and J 6 bases, leaving 15 bases between the germline ends. The CDR3 protein is CASSDGRGGLNEQFF. The CDR3 DNA sequence: TGTGCCAGCAGTGACGGTAGGGGGGGGCTCAATGAGCAGTTCTTC.

V is TRBV20-1 and J is TRBJ1-1; no clear D gene. Germline V gene lookup returns CDR1 DFQATT and CDR2 SNEGSKA (reference sequence). The CDR3 consists of 9 residues. With 7 bases removed from V and 10 bases from J, the gap between germline ends came to 10 bases. This CDR3 is CSVPRPAFF. CDR3 sequence (DNA): TGCAGTGTTCCGAGGCCAGCTTTCTTT.

The chain uses TRBV4-3 and TRBJ2-5, with a possible D match to TRBD1 (6 bases). The CDR3 consists of 15 residues. The germline V gene has CDR1 LGHNA and CDR2 YSLEER. Trimming removed 2 bases at V and 1 base at J, with 11 bases between. The CDR3 protein is CASSQTQGSQETQYF. In DNA form, the CDR3 reads TGCGCCAGCAGCCAAACCCAGGGGTCCCAAGAGACCCAGTACTTC.

The V gene is TRBV6-5, the J gene TRBJ1-6; 10 nucleotides line up with TRBD1. V shed 4 bases, J shed 8 bases, and the junction held 8 bases outside the gene matches. CDR1 and CDR2 (germline): MNHEY, SVGAGI. The CDR3 is 16 residues long. The CDR3 loop reads CASSFLTGGGYSPLHF. DNA for the CDR3: TGTGCCAGCAGTTTCCTGACAGGGGGCGGGTATTCACCCCTCCACTTT.

The chain has TRBV11-1 and TRBJ2-2; the match to TRBD1 covers 7 bases. Germline-derived CDR1 and CDR2 are SGHAT and FQDESV (reference sequence). With V trimmed by 3 bases and J by 3 bases, 1 base remained unmatched. The CDR3 covers 14 residues. The CDR3: CASSLGQHTGELFF. In DNA, the CDR3 is TGTGCCAGCAGCTTGGGACAGCACACCGGGGAGCTGTTTTTT.